This record covers a single T cell receptor beta chain. A second PCR, run for about 7 to 11 cycles, used a sample-barcoded 5' primer plus a J-beta primer mix. One entry per CDR3 protein results from TCRdb running MiXCR on the 5' RACE reads. In the table there are some 1.4 million distinct CDR3 sequences, approximately 38% of which are singletons. The germline V and J ends were trimmed by 4 bases and 7 bases, with 13 bases remaining between them. The CDR3 sequence is 13 residues long. The germline CDR1 and CDR2 sequences are SGHTA and FQGTGA. This specimen belongs to a study of blood T cells in healthy people across ages.

This chain joins TRBV7-3 and TRBJ2-5; possible D gene TRBD2, 6 bases. The TCR originated in a woman in her late teens or twenties in good health. Material: blood. The CDR3: CASSSTRTGTQYF. CDR3 bases: TGTGCCAGCAGCTCGACTAGAACGGGGACCCAGTACTTC.